This T cell receptor (beta chain) is from a study of regulatory and conventional T cells in RAG deficiency. Genomic DNA came from blood conventional CD4+ T cells gated CD25-low CD127-high. Assay: immunoSEQ multiplex PCR; the TCRdb copy retains only in-frame clones and omits some. Of fewer than 40,000 clones listed, 96% are singletons. The CDR3 length is 14 residues. Trimming took 6 bases from V and 4 from J; bases not matched to a gene: 6. Germline V CDR1 and CDR2: SNHLY, FYNNEI. This clone has only a few counts. These data were also filed under a second study, of regulatory T cells. From that paper: Primers: 52 TRBV forward and 13 TRBJ reverse.

The clonotype comes from a human donor in good health. The source material was CD25- CD4+ T cells sorted from blood. V gene TRBV2 combines with J gene TRBJ1-3; 7 bases agree with TRBD1. This chain's CDR3 is CASSPTGSGNTIYF. The CDR3 nucleotides read TGTGCCAGCAGCCCGACAGGGTCCGGAAACACCATATATTTT.